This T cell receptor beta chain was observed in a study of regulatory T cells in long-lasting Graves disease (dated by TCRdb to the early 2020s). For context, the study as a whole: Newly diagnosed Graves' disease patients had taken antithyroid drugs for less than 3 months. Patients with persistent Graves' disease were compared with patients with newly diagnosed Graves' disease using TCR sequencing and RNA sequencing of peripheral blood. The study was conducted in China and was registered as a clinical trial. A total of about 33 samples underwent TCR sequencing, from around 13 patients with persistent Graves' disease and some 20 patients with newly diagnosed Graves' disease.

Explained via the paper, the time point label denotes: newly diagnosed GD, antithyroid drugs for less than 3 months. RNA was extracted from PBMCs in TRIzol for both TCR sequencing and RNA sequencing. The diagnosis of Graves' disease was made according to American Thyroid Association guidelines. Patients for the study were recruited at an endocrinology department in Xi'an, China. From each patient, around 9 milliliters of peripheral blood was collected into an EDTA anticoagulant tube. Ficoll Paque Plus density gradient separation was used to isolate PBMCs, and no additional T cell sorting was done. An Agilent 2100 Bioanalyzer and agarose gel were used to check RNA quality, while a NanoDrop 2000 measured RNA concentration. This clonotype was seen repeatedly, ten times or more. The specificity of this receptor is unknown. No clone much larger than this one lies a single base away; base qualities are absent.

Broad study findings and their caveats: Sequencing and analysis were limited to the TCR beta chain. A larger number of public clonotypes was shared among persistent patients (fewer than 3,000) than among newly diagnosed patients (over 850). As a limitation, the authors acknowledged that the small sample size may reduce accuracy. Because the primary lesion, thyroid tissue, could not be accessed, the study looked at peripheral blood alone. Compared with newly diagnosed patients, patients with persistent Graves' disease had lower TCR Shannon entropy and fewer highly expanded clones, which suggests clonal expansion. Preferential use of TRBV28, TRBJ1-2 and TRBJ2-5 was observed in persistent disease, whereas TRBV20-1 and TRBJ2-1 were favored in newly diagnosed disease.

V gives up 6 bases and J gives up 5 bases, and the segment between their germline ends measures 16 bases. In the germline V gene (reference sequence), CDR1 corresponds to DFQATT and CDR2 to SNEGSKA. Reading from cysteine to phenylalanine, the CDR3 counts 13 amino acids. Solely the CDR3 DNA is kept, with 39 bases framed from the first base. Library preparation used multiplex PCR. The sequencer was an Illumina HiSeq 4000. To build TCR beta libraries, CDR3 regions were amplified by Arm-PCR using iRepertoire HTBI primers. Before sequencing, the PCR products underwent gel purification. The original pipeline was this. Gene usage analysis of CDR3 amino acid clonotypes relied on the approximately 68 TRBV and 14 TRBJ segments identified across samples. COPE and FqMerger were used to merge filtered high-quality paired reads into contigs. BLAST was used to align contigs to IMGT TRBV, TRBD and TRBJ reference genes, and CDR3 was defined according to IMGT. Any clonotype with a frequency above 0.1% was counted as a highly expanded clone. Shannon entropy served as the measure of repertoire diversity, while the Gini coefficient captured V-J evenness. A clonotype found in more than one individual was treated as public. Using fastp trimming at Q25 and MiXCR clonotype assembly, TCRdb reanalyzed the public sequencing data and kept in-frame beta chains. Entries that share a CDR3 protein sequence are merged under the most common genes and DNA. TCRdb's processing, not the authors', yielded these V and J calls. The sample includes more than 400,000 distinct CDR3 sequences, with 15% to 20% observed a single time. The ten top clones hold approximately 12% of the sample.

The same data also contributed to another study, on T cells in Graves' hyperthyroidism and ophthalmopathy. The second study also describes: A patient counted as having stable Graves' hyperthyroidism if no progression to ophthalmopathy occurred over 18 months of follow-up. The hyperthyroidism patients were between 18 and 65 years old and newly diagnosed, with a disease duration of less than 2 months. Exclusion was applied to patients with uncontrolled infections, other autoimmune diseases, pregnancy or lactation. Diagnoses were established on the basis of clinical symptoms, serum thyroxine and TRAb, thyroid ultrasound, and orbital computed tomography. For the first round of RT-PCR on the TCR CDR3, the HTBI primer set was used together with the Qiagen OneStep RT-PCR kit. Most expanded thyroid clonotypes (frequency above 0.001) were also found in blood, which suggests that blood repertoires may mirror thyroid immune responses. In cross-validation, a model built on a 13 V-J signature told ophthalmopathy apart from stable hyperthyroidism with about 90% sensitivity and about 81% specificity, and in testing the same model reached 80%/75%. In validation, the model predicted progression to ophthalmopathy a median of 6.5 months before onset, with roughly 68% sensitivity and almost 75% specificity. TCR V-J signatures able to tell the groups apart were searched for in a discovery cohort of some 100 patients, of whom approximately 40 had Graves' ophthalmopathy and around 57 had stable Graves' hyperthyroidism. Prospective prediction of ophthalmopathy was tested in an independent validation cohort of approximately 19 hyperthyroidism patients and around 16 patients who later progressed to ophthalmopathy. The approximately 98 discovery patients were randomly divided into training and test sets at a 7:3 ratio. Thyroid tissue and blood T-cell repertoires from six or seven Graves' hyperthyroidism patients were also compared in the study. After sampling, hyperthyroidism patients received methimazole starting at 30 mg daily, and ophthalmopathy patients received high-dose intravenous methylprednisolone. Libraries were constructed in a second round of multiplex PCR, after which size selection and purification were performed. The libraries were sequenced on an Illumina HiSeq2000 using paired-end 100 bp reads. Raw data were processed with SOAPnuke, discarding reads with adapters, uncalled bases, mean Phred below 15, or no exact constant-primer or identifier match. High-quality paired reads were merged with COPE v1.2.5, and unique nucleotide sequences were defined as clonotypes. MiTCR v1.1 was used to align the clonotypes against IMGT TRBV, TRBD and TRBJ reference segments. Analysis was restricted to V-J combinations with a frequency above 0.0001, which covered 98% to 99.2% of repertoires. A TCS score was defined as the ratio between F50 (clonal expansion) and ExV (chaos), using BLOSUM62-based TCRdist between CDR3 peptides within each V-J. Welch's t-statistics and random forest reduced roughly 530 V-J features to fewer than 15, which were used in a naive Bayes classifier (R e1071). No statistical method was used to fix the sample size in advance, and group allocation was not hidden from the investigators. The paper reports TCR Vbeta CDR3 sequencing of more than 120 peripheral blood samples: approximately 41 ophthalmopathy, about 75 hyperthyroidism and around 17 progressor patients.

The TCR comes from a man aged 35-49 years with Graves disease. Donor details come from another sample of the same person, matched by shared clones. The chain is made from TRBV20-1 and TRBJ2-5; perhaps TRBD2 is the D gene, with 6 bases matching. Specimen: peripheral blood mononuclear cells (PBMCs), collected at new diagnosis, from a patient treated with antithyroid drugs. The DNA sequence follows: TGCAGTGCCCCCGTGGCCGGGAGTGAGACCCAGTACTTC. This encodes CSAPVAGSETQYF.